The rows below give T cell receptor beta chains drawn from one sample of a study of OX40 agonist ivuxolimab in advanced cancers. Assay used: immunoSEQ multiplex PCR; TCRdb lists only in-frame clones, some missing. This sample has about 40,000 clones, with 86% found just once. The sequenced sample was CD4+ or CD8+ T cells sorted from blood, obtained in a trial of the OX40 agonist ivuxolimab. These TCRs come from an adult with an advanced solid tumor such as melanoma, head and neck, liver or kidney cancer. The CDR3 runs from the conserved cysteine through the conserved F or W. The order of the fields is D gene, J gene, clone size, V gene, CDR3 protein, CDR3 DNA. A D gene is named only where the DNA matches it firmly. Part of the rows lack a size; the others show once, few, many or a class for expanded clones.

D gene: .
J gene: TRBJ2-2
clone size: .
V gene: TRBV19
CDR3 protein: CASTQPLLYGELFF
CDR3 DNA: TGTGCCAGTACACAACCCCTCCTTTACGGGGAGCTGTTTTTT

D gene: .
J gene: TRBJ2-1
clone size: .
V gene: TRBV7-2
CDR3 protein: CASSLERASYNEQFF
CDR3 DNA: TGTGCCAGCAGCTTAGAGAGGGCCTCCTACAATGAGCAGTTCTTC

D gene: .
J gene: TRBJ1-4
clone size: .
V gene: TRBV30
CDR3 protein: CAWSRPLRDEKLFF
CDR3 DNA: TGTGCCTGGAGTCGGCCGCTCCGGGATGAAAAACTGTTTTTT

D gene: TRBD1
J gene: TRBJ1-2
clone size: .
V gene: TRBV2
CDR3 protein: CASTTTGYGYTF
CDR3 DNA: TGTGCCAGCACCACGACAGGGTACGGCTACACCTTC

D gene: TRBD2
J gene: TRBJ2-5
clone size: .
V gene: TRBV10-3
CDR3 protein: CASSGTSGGYQETQYF
CDR3 DNA: TGTGCCAGTTCCGGGACTAGCGGGGGGTACCAAGAGACCCAGTACTTC

D gene: TRBD1
J gene: TRBJ1-4
clone size: .
V gene: TRBV15
CDR3 protein: CATSRGQQNEKLFF
CDR3 DNA: TGTGCCACCAGCAGGGGACAGCAGAATGAAAAACTGTTTTTT

D gene: .
J gene: TRBJ2-5
clone size: .
V gene: TRBV28
CDR3 protein: CASSSPETQYF
CDR3 DNA: TGTGCCAGCAGTTCTCCTGAGACCCAGTACTTC

D gene: .
J gene: TRBJ1-2
clone size: .
V gene: TRBV10-2
CDR3 protein: CASSETLGRSALRAGYTF
CDR3 DNA: TGCGCCAGCAGTGAGACCCTCGGTCGGTCAGCCCTGAGAGCTGGCTACACCTTC

D gene: .
J gene: TRBJ1-3
clone size: .
V gene: TRBV2
CDR3 protein: CASSEGPALGNTIYF
CDR3 DNA: TGTGCCAGCAGTGAGGGGCCTGCCCTGGGAAACACCATATATTTT

D gene: .
J gene: TRBJ2-2
clone size: .
V gene: TRBV7-9
CDR3 protein: CASSLSPNTGELFF
CDR3 DNA: TGTGCCAGCAGCTTATCGCCGAACACCGGGGAGCTGTTTTTT

D gene: .
J gene: TRBJ1-6
clone size: once
V gene: TRBV4-1
CDR3 protein: CASSQVVANNSPLHF
CDR3 DNA: TGCGCCAGCAGCCAAGTGGTAGCAAATAATTCACCCCTCCACTTT

D gene: .
J gene: TRBJ1-1
clone size: .
V gene: TRBV14
CDR3 protein: CASSQERGYVGAFF
CDR3 DNA: TGTGCCAGCAGCCAAGAACGGGGGTACGTGGGAGCTTTCTTT

D gene: .
J gene: TRBJ2-1
clone size: .
V gene: TRBV27
CDR3 protein: CASSLRGSSDYNEQFF
CDR3 DNA: TGTGCCAGCAGTTTACGAGGGTCATCGGACTACAATGAGCAGTTCTTC

D gene: TRBD1
J gene: TRBJ1-6
clone size: .
V gene: TRBV4-2
CDR3 protein: CASSQDWDRSRTISLHF
CDR3 DNA: TGTGCCAGCAGCCAAGATTGGGACAGGAGTCGGACAATCTCCCTCCACTTT

D gene: .
J gene: TRBJ2-3
clone size: .
V gene: TRBV7-8
CDR3 protein: CASSFADTQYF
CDR3 DNA: TGTGCCAGCAGCTTCGCGGATACGCAGTATTTT

D gene: .
J gene: TRBJ2-2
clone size: .
V gene: TRBV7-3
CDR3 protein: CASSLRAGELFF
CDR3 DNA: TGTGCCAGCAGCTTAAGGGCCGGGGAGCTGTTTTTT

D gene: TRBD1
J gene: TRBJ1-1
clone size: .
V gene: TRBV18
CDR3 protein: CASSPWTGQGSEAFF
CDR3 DNA: TGTGCCAGCTCACCATGGACAGGCCAAGGGTCTGAAGCTTTCTTT

D gene: TRBD1
J gene: TRBJ1-2
clone size: .
V gene: TRBV27
CDR3 protein: CASSLSRGLRDGYTF
CDR3 DNA: TGTGCCAGCAGTTTATCCAGGGGGCTTAGGGATGGCTACACCTTC

D gene: TRBD1
J gene: TRBJ1-1
clone size: once
V gene: TRBV9
CDR3 protein: CASSVVTGGTEAFF
CDR3 DNA: TGTGCCAGCAGCGTAGTTACAGGGGGCACTGAAGCTTTCTTT